The rows below give T cell receptor beta chains drawn from one sample of a study of blood T cell repertoires in COVID-19. TCRdb's table, derived via immunoSEQ multiplex PCR, lists solely in-frame clones and lacks some. The sample comprises under 200,000 clones, roughly 93% of which are singletons, and roughly 2.3% rests with the top ten. Input material: peripheral blood. The receptors come from a man between 18 and 29 years old with acute or convalescent COVID-19. Both conserved end residues are part of each CDR3. The D gene is left open where the match is weak.

CDR3 length	V gene	D gene	J gene	CDR3 DNA	CDR3 protein
18	TRBV10-1	-	TRBJ1-1	TGCGCCAGCAGTGATCCTCCGGGTCAGGGAGGAATGAACACTGAAGCTTTCTTT	CASSDPPGQGGMNTEAFF
17	TRBV19	TRBD2	TRBJ2-1	TGTGCCAGTAGTCCCCGGGGGGGACTAGCGGGAGGACGGGAGCAGTTCTTC	CASSPRGGLAGGREQFF
14	TRBV19	-	TRBJ1-1	TGTGCCAGTAGTTTTCGACAGGTCAACACTGAAGCTTTCTTT	CASSFRQVNTEAFF
14	TRBV11-3	TRBD2	TRBJ2-3	TGTGCCAGCAGCTTAGCAGGGAGGGGAGATACGCAGTATTTT	CASSLAGRGDTQYF
14	TRBV2	-	TRBJ2-3	TGTGCCAGCAGTCCTCGGACTAACACAGATACGCAGTATTTT	CASSPRTNTDTQYF
19	TRBV5-1	TRBD1	TRBJ2-7	TGCGCCAGCAGCTTGGTTACCAGACCCGGACAGGGTTACTCCTACGAGCAGTACTTC	CASSLVTRPGQGYSYEQYF
15	TRBV7-8	-	TRBJ2-3	TGTGCCAGCAGCTTAGGGACACAGAGCACAGATACGCAGTATTTT	CASSLGTQSTDTQYF
17	TRBV27	-	TRBJ1-6	TGTGCCAGCAGCCCAGGACAGCGTAGCTCCTATAATTCACCCCTCCACTTT	CASSPGQRSSYNSPLHF
15	TRBV14	-	TRBJ2-2	TGTGCCAGCAGCCAATACAGGGACGCCGTCGGGGAGCTGTTTTTT	CASSQYRDAVGELFF
14	TRBV7-2	TRBD1	TRBJ2-7	TGTGCCAGCAGCCCCGGGACAGGGCTCTACGAGCAGTACTTC	CASSPGTGLYEQYF